The 17 T cell receptor beta chains below were found in one sample sequenced in a study of Graves' ophthalmopathy and Graves' hyperthyroidism listed by TCRdb under 2018. Sequenced using an Illumina HiSeq 2000. For repertoire sequencing, TCR beta CDR3 regions were amplified from RNA transcripts. The first round of RT-PCR was done with HTBI primers and the Qiagen OneStep RT-PCR kit, and was followed by a second round of multiplex PCR, then size selection and purification. TCRdb reran the public reads through fastp at Q25 and MiXCR, keeping productive beta chains. Identical CDR3 protein sequences are pooled into one entry, listed with their most common genes and DNA. Across this sample there are about 220,000 distinct CDR3 sequences, with about 22% seen only once. Around 45% of the sample belongs to the ten largest clones. Sequenced material: peripheral blood. The receptors stem from a woman between 50 and 59 years old with Graves' ophthalmopathy. Donor details come from another sample of the same person, matched by shared clones.

Points on this clonotype: A much larger clone differs by one base, so this may be a read error. V usage is TRBV3-1 and J usage is TRBJ1-5; D not resolved. The CDR3 totals 12 residues. Germline V gene lookup returns CDR1 LGHDT and CDR2 YNNKEL (reference sequence). Trimming cost V 1 base and J 7 bases, with 5 bases left between them. The DNA of the CDR3 is TGTGCCAGCAGCCAAGGGCGGCAGCCCCAGCATTTT. As protein: CASSQGRQPQHF.

This clonotype was recorded at least ten times. The rearrangement uses TRBV28 and TRBJ1-2, with D tentatively TRBD1 (6 bases). From germline, CDR1 is MDHEN and CDR2 SYDVKM. Trimming took 2 bases from V and 6 from J, leaving 13 bases between them. This CDR3 spans 14 amino acids. CDR3 nucleotides: TGTGCCAGCAGTTTAAGGGGGTTTAGGAATGGCTACACCTTC. Residues: CASSLRGFRNGYTF.

Many counts were recorded for this clonotype. This chain links TRBV5-1 with TRBJ2-7; a possible D gene is TRBD2 (6 bases). Germline CDR1 is SGHRS and CDR2 is YFSETQ. This CDR3 contains 16 residues. The V end was cut by 2 bases, the J end by 7 bases, with 22 bases between. The CDR3 spells CASSFTPGPAGREQYF. CDR3 in DNA: TGCGCCAGCAGCTTTACCCCGGGACCAGCGGGTCGTGAGCAGTACTTC.

Many counts were recorded for this clonotype. V and J are TRBV5-1 and TRBJ1-1, with D maybe TRBD1 (5 bases). The V and J ends lost 4 bases and 4 bases respectively, with 11 bases between them. The germline CDR1 and CDR2 sequences are SGHRS and YFSETQ. This CDR3 has 13 amino acids. CDR3 protein: CASSPGTSTEAFF. The CDR3 DNA reads as TGCGCCAGCAGCCCCGGGACCAGCACTGAAGCTTTCTTT.

This clonotype was seen ten or more times. The chain carries TRBV7-9 and TRBJ2-5, with D uncertain. The CDR3 has 13 residues. Deletions cut 2 bases from V and 9 bases from J, with 13 bases between. CDR1 is SEHNR, CDR2 FQNEAQ, per germline (reference sequence). The CDR3 coding sequence is TGTGCCAGCAGCTTACCGGGCGATGGACCCCAGTACTTC. This translates into CASSLPGDGPQYF.

The sample holds many counts of this clonotype. The rearrangement links TRBV5-1 to TRBJ2-7; 9 positions agree with TRBD1. Trimming took 4 bases from V and 3 from J; bases not matched to a gene: 8. The CDR3 has 15 amino acids. Germline CDR1 SGHRS, CDR2 YFSETQ. This CDR3 is CASSAGQGIRYEQYF. In DNA, the CDR3 is TGCGCCAGCAGCGCGGGACAGGGAATCCGCTACGAGCAGTACTTC. Drawing the rest from reference TRBV5-1 and TRBJ2-7, the complete variable domain is KAGVTQTPRYLIKTRGQQVTLSCSPISGHRSVSWYQQTPGQGLQFLFEYFSETQRNKGNFPGRFSGRQFSNSRSEMNVSTLELGDSALYLCASSAGQGIRYEQYFGPGTRLTVT.

This clonotype was counted at least ten times. This chain joins TRBV11-1 and TRBJ1-1; no clear D gene. The V gene's germline CDR1 is SGHAT and CDR2 FQDESV (reference sequence). Deletions cut 5 bases from V and 5 bases from J, with 21 bases between. The CDR3 has 16 amino acids. CDR3 bases: TGTGCCAGCAGCCCGGACGGCGGCTGGTGGGAGACTGAAGCTTTCTTT. Its translation is CASSPDGGWWETEAFF.

The V gene is TRBV12-3 or TRBV12-4, the J gene TRBJ1-6; TRBD1 matches at 9 bases. This CDR3 region has 13 residues. Trimming took 10 bases from V and 10 from J; bases not matched to a gene: 8. The CDR3 DNA reads TGTGCCACCAGGGACAGGGACGGGTCACCCCTCCACTTT. As protein: CATRDRDGSPLHF.

This clonotype was seen at least ten times. The rearrangement uses TRBV10-3 and TRBJ1-1; D is possibly TRBD1 (6 bases). The CDR3 loop spans 11 amino acids. Germline CDR1 is ENHRY and CDR2 is SYGVKD. Trimming left V 6 bases short and J 6 bases short, with 8 bases between. The CDR3 sequence is CAIRQGSEAFF. The CDR3 nucleotides are TGTGCCATCAGACAGGGTTCTGAAGCTTTCTTT.

The chain has TRBV2 and TRBJ2-6; D call uncertain. Germline V lookup: CDR1 SNHLY, CDR2 FYNNEI. This CDR3 comprises 14 residues. V was pared by 8 bases and J by 3 bases, with 11 bases between. CDR3 sequence (DNA): TGTGCCAGCTACCCGGGCGTTGGGGCCAACGTCCTGACTTTC. This translates into CASYPGVGANVLTF.

This chain links TRBV12-3 or TRBV12-4 with TRBJ2-5; perhaps TRBD2 as D (5 bases). The CDR3 loop spans 14 amino acids. Trimming shortened V by 5 bases and J by 5 bases, and 15 bases separated the two germline ends. Here the CDR3 DNA reads TGTGCCAGCAGTACAACCATGACGGGGGAGACCCAGTACTTC. Protein sequence: CASSTTMTGETQYF.

This clonotype was counted ten times or more. This chain joins TRBV10-1 and TRBJ1-1, with 9 bases fitting TRBD1. Germline trimming cut 2 bases from V and 5 bases from J; bases unmatched to any gene: 6. The CDR3 is made up of 15 amino acids. Germline V gives CDR1 WNHNN, CDR2 SYGVQD (reference sequence). The CDR3 loop reads CASSEEGTGRTEAFF. DNA for the CDR3: TGCGCCAGCAGTGAGGAGGGGACAGGGCGGACTGAAGCTTTCTTT.

Ten or more counts support this clonotype. This chain joins TRBV12-3 or TRBV12-4 and TRBJ2-3, with unresolved D. The V end was cut by 5 bases, the J end by 4 bases, with 7 bases between. CDR3 length: 12 amino acids. The DNA of the CDR3 is TGTGCCAGCAGTCGGTACGCAGATACGCAGTATTTT. This translates into CASSRYADTQYF.

The genes are TRBV18 and TRBJ2-5; 7 bases line up with TRBD1. Germline trimming cut 3 bases from V and 4 bases from J; bases unmatched to any gene: 8. The CDR3 consists of 15 residues. Germline CDR1 KGHSH, CDR2 LQKENI. The CDR3 DNA reads as TGTGCCAGCTCACCTCCCCGGGACAGAGGAGAGACCCAGTACTTC. Amino acid sequence: CASSPPRDRGETQYF.

This clonotype was seen ten or more times. At one of its ends the junction is not consistent with the germline gene, which may arise from a read error. The rearrangement uses TRBV28 and TRBJ1-5; tentatively, D is TRBD1 (6 bases). The length of the CDR3 is 15 residues. Germline V gene lookup returns CDR1 MDHEN and CDR2 SYDVKM. The CDR3 sequence: CASSSPRGRNQPQHF. In DNA form, the CDR3 reads TGTGCCAGCAGTTCGCCTCGGGGGCGCAACCAGCCCCAGCATTTT.

This clonotype was counted ten times or more. The chain is built from TRBV7-3 and TRBJ2-2, with 11 bases matching TRBD2. The CDR3 runs to 19 residues. Germline V gives CDR1 SGHTA, CDR2 FQGTGA. The trim removed 5 bases at V and 0 bases at J, leaving 11 bases unmatched. The CDR3 protein is CASSPLLAGAQTNTGELFF. The CDR3 coding sequence is TGTGCCAGCAGCCCCTTACTAGCGGGAGCACAAACGAACACCGGGGAGCTGTTTTTT.

In its sample, this clonotype was seen many times. The chain couples TRBV28 to TRBJ1-2; 9 positions match TRBD1. This CDR3 is built from 15 residues. CDR1 and CDR2 from the germline V gene are MDHEN and SYDVKM. Losses at the gene ends were 10 bases for V and 4 bases for J; bases not matched to a gene: 13. The CDR3 loop reads CATAPPGTGFYGYTF. CDR3 coding DNA: TGTGCCACCGCACCGCCCGGGACAGGGTTCTATGGCTACACCTTC.